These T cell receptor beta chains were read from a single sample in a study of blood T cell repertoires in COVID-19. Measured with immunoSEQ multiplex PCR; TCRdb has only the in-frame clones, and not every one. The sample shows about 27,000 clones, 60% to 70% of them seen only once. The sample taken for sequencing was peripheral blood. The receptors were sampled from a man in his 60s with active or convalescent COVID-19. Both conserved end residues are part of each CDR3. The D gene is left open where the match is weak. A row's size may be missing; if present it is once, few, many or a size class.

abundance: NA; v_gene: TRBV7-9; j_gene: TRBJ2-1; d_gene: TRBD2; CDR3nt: TGTGCCAGCAGCTTACCTCCCAGACTAGCGGGAAGGCGGGATGAGCAGTTCTTC; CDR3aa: CASSLPPRLAGRRDEQFF
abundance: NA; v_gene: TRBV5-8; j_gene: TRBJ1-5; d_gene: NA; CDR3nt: TGTGCCAGCAGCTTGAGATGGGGGGGAAAAAATCAGCCCCAGCATTTT; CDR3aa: CASSLRWGGKNQPQHF
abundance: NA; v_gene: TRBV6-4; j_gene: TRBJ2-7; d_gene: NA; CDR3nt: TGTGCCAGCATCCGTCTCTCCTACGAGCAGTACTTC; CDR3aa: CASIRLSYEQYF
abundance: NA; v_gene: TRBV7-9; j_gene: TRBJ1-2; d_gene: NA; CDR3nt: TGTGCCAGCAGCGAACAGCTAGCCTCACTATACTACACCTTC; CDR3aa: CASSEQLASLYYTF
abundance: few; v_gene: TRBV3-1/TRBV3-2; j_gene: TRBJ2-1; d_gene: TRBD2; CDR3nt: TGTGCCAGCTCACGGCTAGCGGGAGGGAGCTCCTACAATGAGCAGTTCTTC; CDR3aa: CASSRLAGGSSYNEQFF
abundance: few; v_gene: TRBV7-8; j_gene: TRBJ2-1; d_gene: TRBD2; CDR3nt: TGTGCCAGCAAGCGGGAGCGTATTCCGCAGTTCTTC; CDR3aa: CASKRERIPQFF
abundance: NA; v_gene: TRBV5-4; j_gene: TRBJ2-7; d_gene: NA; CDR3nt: TGTGCCAGCAGCCTCCCGACAGGAGATAGAGAGGCGTACTTC; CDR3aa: CASSLPTGDREAYF
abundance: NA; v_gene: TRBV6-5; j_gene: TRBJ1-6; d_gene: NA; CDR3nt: TGTGCCAGCAGGACCGGGGATTCACCCCTCCACTTT; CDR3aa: CASRTGDSPLHF
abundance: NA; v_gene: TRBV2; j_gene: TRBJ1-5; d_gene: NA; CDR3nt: TGTGCCAGCGGACCAGACAGTAGCAATCAGCCCCAGCATTTT; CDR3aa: CASGPDSSNQPQHF
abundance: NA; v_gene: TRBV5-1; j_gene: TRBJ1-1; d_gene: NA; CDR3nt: TGCGCCAGCAGCTTGGGGACTTCCCCGTGGGTGAACACTGAAGCTTTCTTT; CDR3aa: CASSLGTSPWVNTEAFF
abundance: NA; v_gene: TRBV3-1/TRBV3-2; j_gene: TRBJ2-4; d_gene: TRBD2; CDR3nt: TGTGCCAGCAGCCTTAGACTAGCGGGGGGCCCCGTGTACATTCAGTACTTC; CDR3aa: CASSLRLAGGPVYIQYF
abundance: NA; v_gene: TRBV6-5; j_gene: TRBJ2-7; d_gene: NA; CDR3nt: TGTGCCAGCAGTTACAGGCAGGGCTACGAGCAGTACTTC; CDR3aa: CASSYRQGYEQYF
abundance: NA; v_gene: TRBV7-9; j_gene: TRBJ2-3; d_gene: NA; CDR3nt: TGTGCCAGCAGCTTCTGGCCTACAGATACGCAGTATTTT; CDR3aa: CASSFWPTDTQYF
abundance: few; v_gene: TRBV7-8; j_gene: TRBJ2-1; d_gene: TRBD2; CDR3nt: TGTGCCAGCAGGGGCACCGGGACTAGCGGGGTTTATGAGCAGTTCTTC; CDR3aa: CASRGTGTSGVYEQFF
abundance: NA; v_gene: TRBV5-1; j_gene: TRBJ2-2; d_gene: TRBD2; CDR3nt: TGCGCCAGCGAGCGGGGGAGCACCGGGGAGCTGTTTTTT; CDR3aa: CASERGSTGELFF
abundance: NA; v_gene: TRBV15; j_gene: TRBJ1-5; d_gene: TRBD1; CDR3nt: TGTGCCACCAGCATCTACAGGGGCGGCAATCAGCCCCAGCATTTT; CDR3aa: CATSIYRGGNQPQHF
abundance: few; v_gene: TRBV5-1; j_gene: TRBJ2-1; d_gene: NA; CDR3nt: TGCGCCAGCAGCTTGGCCCGACGACTAGGTAGACGGCTGGATGAGCAGTTCTTC; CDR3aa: CASSLARRLGRRLDEQFF
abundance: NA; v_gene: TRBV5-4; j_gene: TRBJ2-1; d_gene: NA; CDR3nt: TGTGCCAGCAGCTCGGGACAAGGGGGTTACAATGAGCAGTTCTTC; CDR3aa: CASSSGQGGYNEQFF
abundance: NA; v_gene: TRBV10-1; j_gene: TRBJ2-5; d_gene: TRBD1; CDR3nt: TGCGCCAGCAGCGCAGGGGGACCACAAGAGACCCAGTACTTC; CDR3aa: CASSAGGPQETQYF
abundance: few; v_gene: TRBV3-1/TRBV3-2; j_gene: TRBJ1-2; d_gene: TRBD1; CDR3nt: TGTGCCAGCAGCCTTAGAGACAGGGGCTATGGCTACACCTTC; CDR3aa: CASSLRDRGYGYTF
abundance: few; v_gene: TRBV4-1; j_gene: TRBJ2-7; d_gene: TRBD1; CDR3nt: TGCGCCAGCAGCCAAGATAGGGGGCCGACCTACGAGCAGTACTTC; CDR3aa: CASSQDRGPTYEQYF
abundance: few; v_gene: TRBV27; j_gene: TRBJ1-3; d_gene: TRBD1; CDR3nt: TGTGCCAGCAGAATCACAGGGGTAGGCTCTGGAAACACCATATATTTT; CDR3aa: CASRITGVGSGNTIYF
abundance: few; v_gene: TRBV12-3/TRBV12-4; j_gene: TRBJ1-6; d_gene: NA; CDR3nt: TGTGCCAGCAGTTCGGATAATTCACCCCTCCACTTT; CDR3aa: CASSSDNSPLHF
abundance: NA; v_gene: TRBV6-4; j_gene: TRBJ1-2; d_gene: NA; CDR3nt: TGTGCCAGCAGCTCAGGGGAGGGTGGCTATGGCTACACCTTC; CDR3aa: CASSSGEGGYGYTF
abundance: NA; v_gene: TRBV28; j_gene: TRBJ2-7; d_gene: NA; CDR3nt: TGTGCCAGCAGTTTACGAACCGGCGGGGATAATGGTGACGAGCAGTACTTC; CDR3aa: CASSLRTGGDNGDEQYF
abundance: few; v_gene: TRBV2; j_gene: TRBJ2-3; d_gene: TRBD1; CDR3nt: TGTGCCAGCAGAGGACAGGGACTGGGTACGCAGTATTTT; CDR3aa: CASRGQGLGTQYF
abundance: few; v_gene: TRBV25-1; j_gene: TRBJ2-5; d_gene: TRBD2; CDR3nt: TGTGCCAGCAGACGTAGCGGGGGGCCCCAAGAGACCCAGTACTTC; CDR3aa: CASRRSGGPQETQYF
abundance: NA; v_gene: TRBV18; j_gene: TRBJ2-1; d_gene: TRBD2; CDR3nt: TGTGCCAGCTCTCTGCGGGAGGGCAGGGGGAATGAGCAGTTCTTC; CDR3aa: CASSLREGRGNEQFF
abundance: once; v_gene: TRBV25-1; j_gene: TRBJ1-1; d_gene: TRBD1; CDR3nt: TGTGCCAGCAGTGCCCCGGACAGGGCGAACACTGAAGCTTTCTTT; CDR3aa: CASSAPDRANTEAFF
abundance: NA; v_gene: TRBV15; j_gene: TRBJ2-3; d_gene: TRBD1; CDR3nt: TGTGCCACCAGCAGGACTTCAAGACAGGGGGGAGAGAGCACAGATACGCAGTATTTT; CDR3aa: CATSRTSRQGGESTDTQYF